The 26 T cell receptor beta chains below come from one sample, sequenced in a study of early stage breast cancer tumors. Sequenced by immunoSEQ multiplex PCR; TCRdb stores in-frame clones only, minus some. The top ten hold about a tenth of the sample, which has 25,000 to 30,000 clones, roughly 86% seen once. The sample consisted of blood. The receptors were sampled from a person aged 50-59 years with breast cancer.

The rearrangement joins TRBV11-2 to TRBJ2-7; possible D gene TRBD1, 5 bases. The V gene's germline CDR1 is SGHAT and CDR2 FQNNGV. V lost 2 bases and J lost 5, with 7 bases in between. The CDR3 is 12 residues long. CDR3 DNA: TGTGCCAGCAGCTTACAGGGCCACGAGCAGTACTTC. Its translation: CASSLQGHEQYF.

The chain joins TRBV6-5 to TRBJ2-3; 9 bases are shared with TRBD2. CDR3 length equals 15 residues. After removal of 5 bases from V and 4 bases from J, the junction contained 7 bases not matched to a gene. CDR1 and CDR2 (germline): MNHEY, SVGAGI. CDR3 in amino acids: CASSTGGGAADTQYF. The CDR3 DNA reads TGTGCCAGCAGTACGGGCGGGGGGGCCGCAGATACGCAGTATTTT.

The chain employs TRBV18 and TRBJ2-3; perhaps TRBD1 as D (6 bases). The CDR3 is made up of 15 amino acids. CDR1 is KGHSH, CDR2 LQKENI, per germline. V dropped 3 bases and J dropped 4 bases, with 14 bases sitting between them. The CDR3 spells CASSPGPAGADTQYF. CDR3 DNA sequence: TGTGCCAGCTCACCTGGTCCAGCAGGGGCAGATACGCAGTATTTT.

This clone appeared a few times. V and J are TRBV27 and TRBJ1-6, with D uncertain. CDR1 MNHEY and CDR2 SMNVEV come from the germline V gene (reference sequence). This CDR3 contains 13 residues. Trimming removed 5 bases at V and 7 bases at J, with 9 bases between. The CDR3 sequence is CASSPTVNSPLHF. The CDR3, as DNA: TGTGCCAGCAGTCCGACCGTCAATTCACCCCTCCACTTT.

V is TRBV4-2 and J is TRBJ2-3, with 8 bases identical to TRBD2. This CDR3 is 14 amino acids long. V shed 4 bases and J 5 bases; nucleotides not matched to a gene: 5. In germline, CDR1 is LGHNA, CDR2 YNFKEQ. The CDR3 sequence is CASSPGLAQDTQYF. The CDR3 DNA is TGTGCCAGCAGCCCAGGACTAGCACAAGATACGCAGTATTTT.

V usage is TRBV4-1 and J usage is TRBJ2-5; D unresolved. The germline V and J ends were trimmed by 1 base and 6 bases, with 3 bases remaining between them. The germline gives CDR1 MGHRA, CDR2 YSYEKL. The CDR3 consists of 11 residues. The CDR3 coding sequence is TGCGCCAGCAGCCAAGGGCAGACCCAGTACTTC. Its translation: CASSQGQTQYF.

This clone has just a few counts. The gene calls are TRBV2 and TRBJ1-5; D gene unclear. CDR3 length equals 12 residues. Germline lookup yields CDR1 SNHLY and CDR2 FYNNEI. Trimming pared 4 bases from V and 6 bases from J, leaving 7 bases between. The CDR3 nucleotides are TGTGCCAGCAGTGGGTCCATTCAGCCCCAGCATTTT. Translated, it gives CASSGSIQPQHF.

The J gene is TRBJ2-7, the V gene TRBV28; no reliable D call. Germline V gives CDR1 MDHEN, CDR2 SYDVKM. This CDR3 is built from 15 residues. Between the trimmed V and J ends, which lost 5 bases and 4 bases, there was a span of 18 bases. For the CDR3, the DNA is TGTGCCAGCAGTGCGAGAGGACGAGTTAAGTACGAGCAGTACTTC. Its protein is CASSARGRVKYEQYF.

This rearrangement joins TRBV7-3 to TRBJ2-1, with 7 nucleotides matching TRBD2. V was clipped by 1 base and J by 3 bases; unmatched bases: 3. This CDR3 has 15 residues. Germline CDR1 is SGHTA and CDR2 is FQGTGA. CDR3 residues: CASSLKVAGYNEQFF. The CDR3 bases are TGTGCCAGCAGCTTAAAGGTAGCGGGCTACAATGAGCAGTTCTTC.

The CDR3 DNA is TGTGCCAGCAGTGCTACAGGGTTCCCGTCTAATCAGCCCCAGCATTTT. Amino acids: CASSATGFPSNQPQHF. The genes are TRBV6-1 and TRBJ1-5, with D perhaps matching TRBD1 (6 bases). Germline loops: CDR1 MNHNS, CDR2 SASEGT. The ends were cut back, 4 bases at V and 4 bases at J, with 17 bases in the middle. This CDR3 comprises 16 residues.

CDR3 amino acids: CASSVAQNYEQYF. For the CDR3, the DNA is TGTGCCAGCAGTGTAGCACAAAACTACGAGCAGTACTTC. The chain carries TRBV2 and TRBJ2-7; no firm D call. This CDR3 has 13 residues. Trimming took off 4 bases at V and 3 bases at J, with 10 bases between the two ends. The germline gives CDR1 SNHLY, CDR2 FYNNEI.

This chain uses TRBV5-4 with TRBJ2-6; 7 bases match TRBD1. CDR3 length: 16 residues. The V gene's germline CDR1 is SGHNT and CDR2 YYREEE (reference sequence). Losses at the gene ends were 3 bases for V and 0 bases for J; bases not matched to a gene: 3. CDR3: CASSSGGVSGANVLTF. In DNA, the CDR3 is TGTGCCAGCAGCTCAGGGGGAGTCTCTGGGGCCAACGTCCTGACTTTC.

J is TRBJ2-1 and V is TRBV5-1; 10 positions match TRBD2. Germline assignment: CDR1 SGHRS and CDR2 YFSETQ. The J segment lost 3 bases and the V segment lost 4 bases, leaving 10 bases of the junction unmatched. The CDR3 consists of 17 residues. CDR3 DNA: TGCGCCAGCAGCCCCGGGACTAGCGACTTCTTCTACAATGAGCAGTTCTTC. Residues: CASSPGTSDFFYNEQFF.

This clone appeared a few times. The V and J genes are TRBV19 and TRBJ1-5; D is perhaps TRBD1 (5 bases). Trimming removed 7 bases at V and 2 bases at J, with 15 bases between. Germline V lookup: CDR1 LNHDA, CDR2 SQIVND (reference sequence). The CDR3 length is 15 residues. DNA of the CDR3: TGTGCCAGTATAGCCCCCACAGGAGGCAATCAGCCCCAGCATTTT. Residues: CASIAPTGGNQPQHF.

This chain uses TRBV6-1 with TRBJ2-5; 8 bases align to TRBD2. The trim removed 4 bases at V and 2 bases at J, leaving 0 bases unmatched. The length of the CDR3 is 13 residues. The germline V gene encodes CDR1 MNHNS and CDR2 SASEGT. CDR3 in DNA: TGTGCCAGCAGTGTAGCGGGACAAGAGACCCAGTACTTC. Protein sequence: CASSVAGQETQYF.

This chain uses TRBV9 with TRBJ2-2, with D possibly matching TRBD1 (5 bases). The V end was cut by 4 bases, the J end by 6 bases, with 13 bases between. CDR3 size: 14 residues. Germline lookup yields CDR1 SGDLS and CDR2 YYNGEE. DNA of the CDR3: TGTGCCAGCAGCAGAACGCAGGGTGCCGGGGAGCTGTTTTTT. Translated: CASSRTQGAGELFF.

This clone turned up a few times. The chain is built from TRBV7-6 and TRBJ2-1; 7 nucleotides align to TRBD1. The CDR3 runs to 15 residues. Germline V lookup: CDR1 SGHVS, CDR2 FNYEAQ. The ends lost 5 bases at V and 3 bases at J; junction bases unmatched: 7. The CDR3 DNA reads TGTGCCAGCAGCCCGACCGGGGACAGCTACAATGAGCAGTTCTTC. Protein: CASSPTGDSYNEQFF.

V gene TRBV27 combines with J gene TRBJ1-2; the D is unclear. This CDR3 contains 15 residues. Germline V CDR1 and CDR2: MNHEY, SMNVEV (reference sequence). The V and J ends lost 2 bases and 0 bases respectively, with 10 bases between them. The CDR3 loop is CASSLESGTNYGYTF. CDR3 DNA: TGTGCCAGCAGTTTAGAGTCCGGAACTAACTATGGCTACACCTTC.

This CDR3 is CASSPQGHTDTQYF. The CDR3 DNA follows: TGCGCCAGCAGCCCGCAGGGGCACACAGATACGCAGTATTTT. This sequence joins TRBV5-1 and TRBJ2-3; D possibly corresponds to TRBD1 (6 bases). CDR1 is SGHRS and CDR2 is YFSETQ in the germline V gene. V was shortened by 4 bases and J by 2 bases, with 11 bases between the two germline ends. The CDR3 is 14 amino acids.

A few counts support this clone. V is TRBV6-1 and J is TRBJ1-2; D unclear. With 5 bases removed from V and 4 bases from J, the gap between germline ends came to 14 bases. CDR3 length: 14 residues. Germline-derived CDR1 and CDR2 are MNHNS and SASEGT. The CDR3 loop reads CASSQTDSFYGYTF. The DNA of the CDR3 is TGTGCCAGCAGTCAGACGGACTCCTTCTATGGCTACACCTTC.

This clone showed up just once. Sequence at one end of the junction differs from germline and may be a read error. This sequence joins TRBV10-2 and TRBJ2-7, with 8 bases matching TRBD2. Looked up from germline, CDR1 is WSHSY and CDR2 is SAAADI. The CDR3 loop spans 17 amino acids. The CDR3 is CAGSESRITSGTYEQYF. CDR3 in DNA: TGCGCCGGCAGTGAGTCGCGGATAACTAGCGGAACCTACGAGCAGTACTTC.

The chain is built from TRBV2 and TRBJ2-1; 11 nucleotides agree with TRBD2. The CDR3 loop spans 15 amino acids. Germline trimming cut 3 bases from V and 7 bases from J; bases unmatched to any gene: 5. From germline, CDR1 is SNHLY and CDR2 FYNNEI. The CDR3: CASSDPGTSGNEQFF. As DNA, the CDR3 is TGTGCCAGCAGTGACCCCGGGACTAGCGGTAATGAGCAGTTCTTC.

This CDR3 is CAWSVWRVDQVFAGELFF. The CDR3 DNA follows: TGTGCCTGGAGTGTATGGAGGGTTGATCAGGTATTCGCCGGGGAGCTGTTTTTT. The rearrangement links TRBV30 to TRBJ2-2; perhaps TRBD2 as D (6 bases). CDR1 is GTSNPN and CDR2 is SVGIG in the germline V gene (reference sequence). V was clipped by 0 bases and J by 6 bases, with 23 bases between them. The CDR3 is 18 residues long.

This clone was recorded once. This chain joins TRBV6-1 and TRBJ2-1, with D possibly matching TRBD1 (5 bases). Germline V gives CDR1 MNHNS, CDR2 SASEGT. CDR3 length equals 15 residues. V was trimmed by 4 bases and J by 8 bases, leaving 18 bases between them. CDR3 sequence: CASSGNDRFVDEQFF. DNA for the CDR3: TGTGCCAGCAGTGGAAATGACAGATTTGTCGATGAGCAGTTCTTC.

The chain combines TRBV27 with TRBJ1-5, with D maybe TRBD1 (5 bases). The CDR3 loop spans 15 amino acids. V shed 1 base and J shed 4 bases, with 11 bases lying between them. Per germline, CDR1 MNHEY and CDR2 SMNVEV (reference sequence). As DNA, the CDR3 is TGTGCCAGCAGTTTATTTGGGGCTATTAATCAGCCCCAGCATTTT. This sequence encodes CASSLFGAINQPQHF.

The rearrangement uses TRBV6-5 and TRBJ1-5; 8 bases fit TRBD1. The CDR3 extends over 15 amino acids. The V gene end was trimmed by 5 bases and the J gene end by 6 bases; junction bases not matched to a gene: 9. Germline CDR1 and CDR2: MNHEY and SVGAGI. This chain's CDR3 is CASSLDRGLGQPQHF. DNA of the CDR3: TGTGCCAGCAGTCTAGACAGGGGATTAGGTCAGCCCCAGCATTTT.